Presented here are 29 T cell receptor beta chains from one specimen sequenced in a study of shared clonotypes between healthy human individuals. Terminally differentiated effector memory CD45RA+ cells were excluded by CCR7 positive selection of CD45RO-negative cells. Produced via immunoSEQ multiplex PCR; TCRdb's table is partial and in-frame only. Of about 2 million clones listed, approximately 94% are singletons. Sequencing was done on a sample of naive CD8+ T cells sorted from blood. The receptors derive from a man between 18 and 35 years old in good health.

The V and J genes are TRBV5-1 and TRBJ2-1; D may be TRBD2 (5 bases). Germline V gene data show CDR1 as SGHRS and CDR2 as YFSETQ. Trimming took off 2 bases at V and 6 bases at J, with 9 bases between the two ends. This CDR3 has 13 amino acids. CDR3 sequence reads: CASSFDYPNEQFF. CDR3 nucleotide sequence: TGCGCCAGCAGCTTTGACTACCCCAATGAGCAGTTCTTC.

The CDR3 is CASSYPLGPQHF. For the CDR3, the DNA is TGTGCCAGCAGTTACCCGTTAGGGCCCCAGCATTTT. The chain combines TRBV6-5 with TRBJ1-5; D unresolved. The CDR3 is made up of 12 amino acids. Trimming shortened V by 2 bases and J by 9 bases, and 8 bases separated the two germline ends. Germline CDR1 and CDR2: MNHEY and SVGAGI.

The chain couples TRBV19 to TRBJ1-1, with unresolved D. V shed 0 bases and J shed 4 bases, with 15 bases lying between them. In germline, CDR1 is LNHDA, CDR2 SQIVND (reference sequence). The CDR3 has 16 amino acids. CDR3 nucleotide sequence: TGTGCCAGTAGTATAGAAGGCGAGGGCTGGGGCACTGAAGCTTTCTTT. Protein product: CASSIEGEGWGTEAFF.

The chain links TRBV9 to TRBJ2-2; D not resolved. The germline V gene has CDR1 SGDLS and CDR2 YYNGEE. Trimming removed 3 bases from V and 0 bases from J, with 6 bases in between. The CDR3 consists of 14 residues. The CDR3 protein is CASSDNTNTGELFF. The CDR3 nucleotides read TGTGCCAGCAGCGATAATACGAACACCGGGGAGCTGTTTTTT.

The chain uses TRBV7-9 and TRBJ2-5, with TRBD2 as a possible D gene (6 bases). Germline V CDR1 and CDR2: SEHNR, FQNEAQ (reference sequence). Trimming cost V 5 bases and J 4 bases, with 14 bases left between them. The length of the CDR3 is 14 residues. The CDR3 coding sequence is TGTGCCAGCAGCCCCACACTCGGGGGAGAGACCCAGTACTTC. Translated: CASSPTLGGETQYF. The entire variable domain, with the rest obtained from reference TRBV7-9 and TRBJ2-5, is as follows: DTGVSQNPRHKITKRGQNVTFRCDPISEHNRLYWYRQTLGQGPEFLTYFQNEAQLEKSRLLSDRFSAERPKGSFSTLEIQRTEQGDSAMYLCASSPTLGGETQYFGPGTRLLVL.

CDR3 amino acids: CASSFSTGEAFF. The CDR3 nucleotides are TGTGCCAGCAGCTTCAGTACAGGTGAAGCTTTCTTT. The gene calls are TRBV5-4 and TRBJ1-1; D possibly corresponds to TRBD1 (5 bases). The CDR3 has 12 amino acids. V was clipped by 2 bases and J by 7 bases, with 9 bases between them. Germline V lookup: CDR1 SGHNT, CDR2 YYREEE (reference sequence).

V usage is TRBV6-6 and J usage is TRBJ2-1; tentatively, D is TRBD2 (5 bases). The CDR3 sequence is 13 residues long. Looked up from germline, CDR1 is MNHNY and CDR2 is SVGAGI (reference sequence). V lost 0 bases, J lost 8 bases, and 8 bases lay in between. CDR3 sequence: CASSYSGVDEQFF. In DNA form, the CDR3 reads TGTGCCAGCAGTTACTCGGGAGTGGATGAGCAGTTCTTC.

This chain uses TRBV27 with TRBJ2-1; TRBD2 is a possible D gene (6 bases). Per germline, CDR1 MNHEY and CDR2 SMNVEV (reference sequence). CDR3 length: 12 residues. Trimming shortened V by 3 bases and J by 10 bases, and 10 bases separated the two germline ends. CDR3: CASSFGLPEQFF. In DNA, the CDR3 is TGTGCCAGCAGTTTTGGACTACCAGAGCAGTTCTTC.

This clone was detected only a few times. The V and J genes are TRBV28 and TRBJ1-6; D is uncertain. Germline values: CDR1 MDHEN, CDR2 SYDVKM. The CDR3 has 12 residues. Trimming left V 6 bases short and J 8 bases short, with 8 bases between. The CDR3: CASREVDSPLHF. In DNA form, the CDR3 reads TGTGCCAGCAGGGAGGTGGATTCACCCCTCCACTTT.

The V gene is TRBV6-5, the J gene TRBJ2-5, with D possibly TRBD1 on 6 matching bases. Per the germline V gene, CDR1 is MNHEY and CDR2 is SVGAGI. Trimming shortened V by 5 bases and J by 2 bases, and 12 bases separated the two germline ends. The length of the CDR3 is 14 residues. The CDR3 protein is CASSIGGSQETQYF. CDR3 DNA sequence: TGTGCCAGCAGTATAGGGGGATCTCAAGAGACCCAGTACTTC.

The chain links TRBV6-5 to TRBJ2-3; D is unclear. V shed 2 bases and J shed 6 bases, with 12 bases lying between them. Per the germline V gene, CDR1 is MNHEY and CDR2 is SVGAGI. The CDR3 is 14 residues long. The CDR3: CASSYEAFGDTQYF. Here the CDR3 DNA reads TGTGCCAGCAGTTACGAAGCATTCGGGGATACGCAGTATTTT.

This chain joins TRBV4-3 and TRBJ2-7; either TRBD1 or TRBD2 may fit D (5 bases each). This CDR3 is 13 amino acids long. The germline gives CDR1 LGHNA, CDR2 YSLEER. Trimming left V 5 bases short and J 3 bases short, with 11 bases between. CDR3 in amino acids: CASSSGRDYEQYF. CDR3 DNA: TGCGCCAGCAGCTCGGGACGGGACTACGAGCAGTACTTC.

The chain uses TRBV11-2 and TRBJ2-7; TRBD1 might be the D (7 bases). The length of the CDR3 is 16 residues. V lost 0 bases, J lost 4 bases, and 16 bases lay in between. Germline V gene data show CDR1 as SGHAT and CDR2 as FQNNGV. CDR3 coding DNA: TGTGCCAGCAGCTTAGATCCCGGGGCAGGGGGGTACGAGCAGTACTTC. It encodes CASSLDPGAGGYEQYF.

The genes are TRBV21-1 and TRBJ2-3; the table gives TRBD1 as D, unverified against the DNA. TRBV21-1 counts as a pseudogene. There are 10 residues in the CDR3. In nucleotides, the CDR3 is TGTGGTAGACAGCAAGATACGCAGTATTTT. This codes for CGRQQDTQYF.

The chain uses TRBV6-1 and TRBJ2-1; TRBD1 matches 7 bases. The V and J ends lost 5 bases and 0 bases, in that order; junction bases with no gene match: 4. Germline V lookup: CDR1 MNHNS, CDR2 SASEGT. The CDR3 consists of 15 residues. The CDR3 bases are TGTGCCAGCAGTTCGGGGACAGTCTCCTACAATGAGCAGTTCTTC. Its protein product is CASSSGTVSYNEQFF.

The V call is TRBV5-8, the J call TRBJ1-2, with D unresolved. CDR3 length equals 13 residues. V lost 4 bases and J lost 5, with 12 bases in between. Germline CDR1 reads SGHTS; CDR2 reads YDEGEE. CDR3 loop: CASSPVARYGYTF. The CDR3 DNA reads as TGTGCCAGCAGCCCAGTCGCGCGTTATGGCTACACCTTC.

The CDR3 bases are TGTGCCAGCAGCTTGGAGGCAGACATCTATGGCTACACCTTC. Encoded protein: CASSLEADIYGYTF. V and J are TRBV5-4 and TRBJ1-2; D unclear. The V gene's germline CDR1 is SGHNT and CDR2 YYREEE (reference sequence). The CDR3 loop spans 14 amino acids. The V gene lost 0 bases and the J gene lost 4 bases, with 10 bases spanning the gap.

This clone was counted only a few times. The chain carries TRBV10-1 and TRBJ2-7; D unclear. This CDR3 is built from 14 residues. With 0 bases removed from V and 3 bases from J, the gap between germline ends came to 9 bases. Per the germline V gene, CDR1 is WNHNN and CDR2 is SYGVQD (reference sequence). The CDR3 reads CASSESIGNYEQYF. The CDR3 nucleotides read TGCGCCAGCAGTGAGTCGATAGGAAACTACGAGCAGTACTTC.

The chain links TRBV2 to TRBJ2-6, with D uncertain. Germline assignment: CDR1 SNHLY and CDR2 FYNNEI. CDR3 length: 18 amino acids. V was shortened by 2 bases and J by 0 bases, with 14 bases between the two germline ends. CDR3 residues: CASSEFDLGYSGANVLTF. The CDR3 bases are TGTGCCAGCAGTGAATTTGACCTAGGCTACTCTGGGGCCAACGTCCTGACTTTC.

V usage is TRBV4-1 and J usage is TRBJ2-3; 7 bases match TRBD2. Germline trimming cut 3 bases from V and 0 bases from J; bases unmatched to any gene: 9. Germline values: CDR1 MGHRA, CDR2 YSYEKL. The CDR3 extends over 17 amino acids. CDR3 nucleotides: TGCGCCAGCAGCCACCCCCCTAGCGGTTCTAGCACAGATACGCAGTATTTT. As protein: CASSHPPSGSSTDTQYF.

This chain joins TRBV6-6 and TRBJ2-4; D not certain. Germline V gene lookup returns CDR1 MNHNY and CDR2 SVGAGI (reference sequence). The CDR3 covers 16 residues. The V gene lost 0 bases and the J gene lost 0 bases, with 9 bases spanning the gap. The CDR3 DNA reads as TGTGCCAGCAGTTACTCGTTGGAGTTAGCCAAAAACATTCAGTACTTC. Its protein is CASSYSLELAKNIQYF.

On this clone: This same CDR3 is encoded by further DNA sequences in the sample. The V call is TRBV4-1, the J call TRBJ2-7, with a tentative D call TRBD1 (5 bases). Germline CDR1 reads MGHRA; CDR2 reads YSYEKL. Trimming took off 4 bases at V and 4 bases at J, with 8 bases between the two ends. The CDR3 length is 12 residues. CDR3: CASSPQGYEQYF. The CDR3 DNA follows: TGCGCCAGCAGCCCCCAGGGTTACGAGCAGTACTTC.

This chain connects TRBV7-9 to TRBJ1-2; 8 bases line up with TRBD1. The CDR3 runs 14 residues. Losses at the gene ends were 6 bases for V and 4 bases for J; bases not matched to a gene: 7. Looked up from germline, CDR1 is SEHNR and CDR2 is FQNEAQ (reference sequence). CDR3 loop: CASRSDRAFYGYTF. The CDR3 DNA reads TGTGCCAGCAGGTCGGACAGGGCCTTCTATGGCTACACCTTC.

The V gene is TRBV19, the J gene TRBJ2-1; TRBD2 aligns across 9 bases. This CDR3 spans 18 amino acids. Germline V gene data show CDR1 as LNHDA and CDR2 as SQIVND (reference sequence). V trimming: 4 bases; J trimming: 7 bases; junction bases outside the gene matches: 17. The CDR3 nucleotides are TGTGCCAGTAGTACCGCCCGCGAGCGCGCTAGCGGGAAAAATGAGCAGTTCTTC. Its translation is CASSTARERASGKNEQFF.

V and J are TRBV11-2 and TRBJ2-2; tentatively, D is TRBD1 (5 bases). CDR1 and CDR2 from the germline V gene are SGHAT and FQNNGV. The CDR3 extends over 17 amino acids. V was clipped by 0 bases and J by 8 bases, with 19 bases between them. The CDR3 DNA is TGTGCCAGCAGCTTAGAAATGTTTAATTCCCCAGGGGGGGAGCTGTTTTTT. Protein sequence: CASSLEMFNSPGGELFF.

The chain employs TRBV5-4 and TRBJ1-6; maybe TRBD1 (5 bases). V was pared by 3 bases and J by 5 bases, with 12 bases between. Germline V CDR1 and CDR2: SGHNT, YYREEE (reference sequence). The CDR3 has 15 residues. The CDR3 DNA sequence: TGTGCCAGCAGCTATGGGGCCCTGGATAATTCACCCCTCCACTTT. Translating it yields CASSYGALDNSPLHF.

This chain connects TRBV30 to TRBJ1-1, with 11 bases fitting TRBD1. With V trimmed by 5 bases and J by 3 bases, 8 bases remained unmatched. This CDR3 contains 15 residues. In germline, CDR1 is GTSNPN, CDR2 SVGIG (reference sequence). CDR3 protein: CAWGQGANSDTEAFF. The CDR3, as DNA: TGTGCCTGGGGACAGGGGGCAAACTCGGACACTGAAGCTTTCTTT.

The chain has TRBV6-6 and TRBJ2-7; TRBD2 might be the D (6 bases). Trimming stripped 6 bases from V and 3 bases from J, with 12 bases between. CDR1 MNHNY and CDR2 SVGAGI come from the germline V gene (reference sequence). The CDR3 runs to 13 residues. Here the CDR3 reads CASSRLGNYEQYF. Written as DNA, the CDR3 is TGTGCCAGCAGCCGACTAGGTAACTACGAGCAGTACTTC.

The gene calls are TRBV30 and TRBJ1-1; a weak D match, TRBD1 (6 bases). Germline V gene lookup returns CDR1 GTSNPN and CDR2 SVGIG (reference sequence). V was shortened by 1 base and J by 7 bases, with 13 bases between the two germline ends. The CDR3 has 13 amino acids. CDR3 region: CAWSEAGEVEAFF. Here the CDR3 DNA reads TGTGCCTGGAGTGAGGCAGGGGAGGTTGAAGCTTTCTTT.